Listed below are T cell receptor beta chains from one sample, sequenced in a study of blood T cell repertoires in COVID-19. Some clones are missing from TCRdb's copy, which holds only in-frame ones; the method was immunoSEQ multiplex PCR. The table lists approximately 350,000 clones, about 90% of them singletons. Sequenced material: peripheral blood. These receptors were collected from a woman in her late teens or twenties who had recovered from COVID-19. Each CDR3 is given with its conserved first and last residue. The D gene is left open where the match is weak. Where a row states a size, it is once, few, many or the class of an expanded clone; other rows omit it.

TRBV7-9,-,-,TRBJ2-1,CASSLVAYSSYNEQFF,TGTGCCAGCAGCTTAGTGGCCTACAGCTCCTACAATGAGCAGTTCTTC
TRBV6-2/TRBV6-3,-,-,TRBJ1-5,CASSYPGGRYSNQPQHF,TGTGCCAGCAGTTACCCGGGGGGGCGGTATAGCAATCAGCCCCAGCATTTT
TRBV3-1/TRBV3-2,-,-,TRBJ1-1,CASSQRYEGLNTEAFF,TGTGCCAGCAGCCAGAGATACGAGGGATTGAACACTGAAGCTTTCTTT
TRBV4-3,once,-,TRBJ2-1,CASSQDLWRNEQFF,TGCGCCAGCAGCCAAGATCTTTGGAGGAATGAGCAGTTCTTC
TRBV24-1,-,-,TRBJ1-6,CATSDGAGDNSPLHF,TGTGCCACCAGTGATGGGGCAGGGGACAATTCACCCCTCCACTTT
TRBV5-1,-,TRBD2,TRBJ2-1,CASSLRRLAGALEQFF,TGCGCCAGCAGCTTGAGGCGACTAGCGGGAGCTCTTGAGCAGTTCTTC
TRBV19,few,TRBD1,TRBJ2-1,CASTPTGNSYNEQFF,TGTGCCAGTACCCCGACAGGGAATTCTTACAATGAGCAGTTCTTC
TRBV19,once,-,TRBJ1-2,CASSPLGDGMLTVGYTF,TGTGCCAGTAGTCCGCTCGGTGACGGTATGTTGACTGTAGGCTACACCTTC
TRBV3-1/TRBV3-2,-,TRBD1,TRBJ1-2,CASSQRRQGFSHYGYTF,TGTGCCAGCAGCCAGCGACGACAGGGTTTTTCTCACTATGGCTACACCTTC
TRBV24-1,few,-,TRBJ1-2,CATSEEGYGYTF,TGTGCCACCAGTGAGGAGGGCTATGGCTACACCTTC
TRBV18,-,-,TRBJ1-4,CASSPPGVHNEKLFF,TGTGCCAGCTCACCTCCGGGGGTACATAATGAAAAACTGTTTTTT
TRBV7-2,-,TRBD1,TRBJ2-3,CASSLSPGTGPNTQYF,TGTGCCAGCAGCTTGTCTCCAGGGACAGGACCTAATACGCAGTATTTT
TRBV19,-,-,TRBJ1-2,CASSIATGYGYTF,TGTGCCAGTAGTATTGCAACAGGCTATGGCTACACCTTC
TRBV27,-,-,TRBJ1-6,CASSFYYNSPLHF,TGTGCCAGCAGTTTTTACTATAATTCACCCCTCCACTTT
TRBV6-2/TRBV6-3,-,TRBD1,TRBJ1-4,CASSWAGQGVEKLFF,TGTGCCAGCAGTTGGGCCGGACAGGGGGTTGAAAAACTGTTTTTT
TRBV11-2,-,-,TRBJ2-1,CASSTKDLAAPSYNEQFF,TGTGCCAGCAGCACAAAAGACCTAGCCGCGCCGTCCTACAATGAGCAGTTCTTC
TRBV3-1/TRBV3-2,-,-,TRBJ1-4,CASSQDREGGEKLFF,TGTGCCAGCAGCCAAGATCGGGAGGGTGGTGAAAAACTGTTTTTT
TRBV6-2/TRBV6-3,-,TRBD2,TRBJ2-1,CASSYSGGLAGEQFF,TGTGCCAGCAGTTACTCCGGGGGACTAGCGGGAGAGCAGTTCTTC
TRBV19,-,-,TRBJ2-6,CASNGRGRGGANVLTF,TGTGCCAGTAACGGGCGGGGGCGAGGTGGGGCCAACGTCCTGACTTTC
TRBV7-9,-,-,TRBJ2-3,CASSLSGRGTDTQYF,TGTGCCAGCAGCTTATCCGGTCGGGGCACAGATACGCAGTATTTT
TRBV7-9,few,TRBD1,TRBJ1-2,CASSLDGQGNYGYTF,TGTGCCAGCAGCTTAGATGGACAGGGGAACTATGGCTACACCTTC
TRBV5-6,once,TRBD2,TRBJ2-1,CASSLPGLQRVNEQFF,TGTGCCAGCAGCCTGCCGGGACTACAGAGGGTCAATGAGCAGTTCTTC
TRBV5-8,-,TRBD2,TRBJ2-5,CASSPGLAGGEQETQYF,TGTGCCAGCAGCCCGGGACTAGCGGGAGGGGAACAAGAGACCCAGTACTTC
TRBV7-2,-,-,TRBJ2-1,CASSPKPEARVENEQFF,TGTGCCAGCAGCCCCAAGCCTGAGGCGCGGGTAGAGAATGAGCAGTTCTTC
TRBV28,-,-,TRBJ1-1,CASSTSLLTGPFTEAFF,TGTGCCAGCAGCACATCCCTCCTGACAGGACCCTTCACTGAAGCTTTCTTT
TRBV25-1,-,TRBD1,TRBJ1-2,CASRETGDVDGYTF,TGTGCCAGCAGAGAGACAGGGGATGTTGATGGCTACACCTTC
TRBV4-1,-,-,TRBJ1-5,CASSQTAVGDQPQHF,TGCGCCAGCAGCCAAACAGCCGTGGGCGATCAGCCCCAGCATTTT
TRBV7-9,-,TRBD1,TRBJ1-2,CASSQDQGARGYTF,TGTGCCAGCAGCCAAGATCAGGGGGCGCGTGGCTACACCTTC
TRBV7-8,-,-,TRBJ1-1,CASSLGSAATYTEAFF,TGTGCCAGCAGCTTAGGTTCTGCAGCGACGTACACTGAAGCTTTCTTT
TRBV3-1/TRBV3-2,once,TRBD1,TRBJ1-4,CASSQGSGQGEKLFF,TGTGCCAGCAGCCAAGGATCGGGACAGGGCGAAAAACTGTTTTTT
TRBV12-5,few,TRBD2,TRBJ2-1,CASGLGLAETNEQFF,TGTGCTAGTGGTTTAGGACTAGCGGAGACCAATGAGCAGTTCTTC
TRBV12-3/TRBV12-4,-,TRBD1,TRBJ1-1,CASRGQMNTEAFF,TGTGCCAGCAGGGGACAGATGAACACTGAAGCTTTCTTT
TRBV15,-,-,TRBJ1-2,CATSKSRAGDNYGYTF,TGTGCCACCAGCAAGTCGAGGGCGGGAGATAACTATGGCTACACCTTC